The rows below give T cell receptor beta chains drawn from one sample of a study of blood T cell repertoires in COVID-19. Sequencing used immunoSEQ multiplex PCR; TCRdb keeps in-frame clones, though not all of them. The sample has roughly 35,000 clones, 70% to 90% seen once; the top ten hold 19%. Sequenced material: peripheral blood. The origin of the receptors is a man between 65 and 85 years old with acute or convalescent COVID-19. Both conserved end residues are part of each CDR3. The order of the fields is D gene, V gene, J gene, CDR3 protein, CDR3 DNA. D genes are given only for firm matches.

D gene: -; V gene: TRBV29-1; J gene: TRBJ2-2; CDR3 protein: CSAPLEGGELFF; CDR3 DNA: TGCAGCGCTCCTCTGGAGGGCGGGGAGCTGTTTTTT
D gene: TRBD1; V gene: TRBV5-6; J gene: TRBJ2-7; CDR3 protein: CASSNLRDRGAYEQYF; CDR3 DNA: TGTGCCAGCAGCAACCTACGGGACAGGGGTGCCTACGAGCAGTACTTC
D gene: TRBD1; V gene: TRBV27; J gene: TRBJ1-5; CDR3 protein: CASRRVDRVEPQHF; CDR3 DNA: TGTGCCAGCAGACGCGTGGACAGGGTCGAACCCCAGCATTTT
D gene: TRBD1; V gene: TRBV10-3; J gene: TRBJ1-2; CDR3 protein: CAISVPGTGALNYGYTF; CDR3 DNA: TGTGCCATCAGTGTACCCGGGACAGGGGCCCTTAACTATGGCTACACCTTC
D gene: TRBD1; V gene: TRBV9; J gene: TRBJ1-2; CDR3 protein: CASSPRTGPYGYTF; CDR3 DNA: TGTGCCAGCAGCCCCCGGACAGGACCCTATGGCTACACCTTC
D gene: TRBD1; V gene: TRBV9; J gene: TRBJ1-6; CDR3 protein: CASSAGTVPSPLHF; CDR3 DNA: TGTGCCAGCAGCGCCGGGACAGTACCTTCACCCCTCCACTTT
D gene: TRBD2; V gene: TRBV5-8; J gene: TRBJ2-3; CDR3 protein: CASSLVASGTDTQYF; CDR3 DNA: TGTGCCAGCAGCTTGGTCGCTAGCGGTACAGATACGCAGTATTTT
D gene: -; V gene: TRBV6-5; J gene: TRBJ2-1; CDR3 protein: CATIQRASSYNEQFF; CDR3 DNA: TGTGCCACGATTCAGCGGGCCAGCTCCTACAATGAGCAGTTCTTC
D gene: -; V gene: TRBV4-1; J gene: TRBJ2-7; CDR3 protein: CASSQETRVREQYF; CDR3 DNA: TGCGCCAGCAGCCAAGAAACTAGAGTCCGGGAGCAGTACTTC
D gene: -; V gene: TRBV28; J gene: TRBJ1-1; CDR3 protein: CATTVVTEAFF; CDR3 DNA: TGTGCCACTACGGTAGTCACTGAAGCTTTCTTT
D gene: -; V gene: TRBV3-1/TRBV3-2; J gene: TRBJ2-2; CDR3 protein: CASSQEGAKLFF; CDR3 DNA: TGTGCCAGCAGCCAAGAGGGGGCGAAGCTGTTTTTT